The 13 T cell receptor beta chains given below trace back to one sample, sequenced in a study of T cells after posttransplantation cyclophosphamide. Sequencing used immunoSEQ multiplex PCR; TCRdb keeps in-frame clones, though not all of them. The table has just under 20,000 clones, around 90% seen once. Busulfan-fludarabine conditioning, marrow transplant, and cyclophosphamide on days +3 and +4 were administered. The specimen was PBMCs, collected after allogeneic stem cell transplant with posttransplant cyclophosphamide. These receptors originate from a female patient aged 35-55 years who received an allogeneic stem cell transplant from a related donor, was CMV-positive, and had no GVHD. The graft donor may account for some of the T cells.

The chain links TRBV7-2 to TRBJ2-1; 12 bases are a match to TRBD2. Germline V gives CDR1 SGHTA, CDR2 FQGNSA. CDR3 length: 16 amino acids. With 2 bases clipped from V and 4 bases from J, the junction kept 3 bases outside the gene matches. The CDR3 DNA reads TGTGCCAGCAGCTTATATGGGACTAGCGGGTACAATGAGCAGTTCTTC. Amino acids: CASSLYGTSGYNEQFF.

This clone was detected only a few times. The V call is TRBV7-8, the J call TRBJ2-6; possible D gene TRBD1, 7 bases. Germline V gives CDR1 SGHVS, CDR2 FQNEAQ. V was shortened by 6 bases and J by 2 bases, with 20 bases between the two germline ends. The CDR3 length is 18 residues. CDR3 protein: CASSPRDREEAGANVLTF. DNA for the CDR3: TGTGCCAGCAGTCCTCGCGACAGGGAGGAAGCTGGGGCCAACGTCCTGACTTTC.

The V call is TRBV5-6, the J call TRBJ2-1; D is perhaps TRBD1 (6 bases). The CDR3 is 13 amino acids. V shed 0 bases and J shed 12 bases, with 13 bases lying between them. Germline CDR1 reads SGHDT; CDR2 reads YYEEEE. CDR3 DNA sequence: TGTGCCAGCAGCTTGGGCAGGGGCGCGGGGCAGTTCTTC. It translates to CASSLGRGAGQFF. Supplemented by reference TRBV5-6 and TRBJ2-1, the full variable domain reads DAGVTQSPTHLIKTRGQQVTLRCSPKSGHDTVSWYQQALGQGPQFIFQYYEEEERQRGNFPDRFSGHQFPNYSSELNVNALLLGDSALYLCASSLGRGAGQFFGPGTRLTVL.

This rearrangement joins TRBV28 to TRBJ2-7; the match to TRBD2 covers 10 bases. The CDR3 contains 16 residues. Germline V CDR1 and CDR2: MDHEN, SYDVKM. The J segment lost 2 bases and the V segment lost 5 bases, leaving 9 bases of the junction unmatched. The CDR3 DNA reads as TGTGCCAGCAGTAAGGCTAGCGGGAGTTTCGCCTACGAGCAGTACTTC. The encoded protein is CASSKASGSFAYEQYF. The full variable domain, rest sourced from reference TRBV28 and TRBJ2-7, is DVKVTQSSRYLVKRTGEKVFLECVQDMDHENMFWYRQDPGLGLRLIYFSYDVKMKEKGDIPEGYSVSREKKERFSLILESASTNQTSMYLCASSKASGSFAYEQYFGPGTRLTVT.

The CDR3 loop is CASSLAGLAGVFPYEQFF. CDR3 in DNA: TGTGCCAGCAGCTTGGCGGGACTAGCGGGAGTATTCCCCTATGAGCAGTTCTTC. V usage is TRBV5-6 and J usage is TRBJ2-1; 14 positions match TRBD2. V gave up 0 bases and J gave up 8 bases; unmatched junction bases: 10. CDR3 length equals 18 residues. Germline V gives CDR1 SGHDT, CDR2 YYEEEE.

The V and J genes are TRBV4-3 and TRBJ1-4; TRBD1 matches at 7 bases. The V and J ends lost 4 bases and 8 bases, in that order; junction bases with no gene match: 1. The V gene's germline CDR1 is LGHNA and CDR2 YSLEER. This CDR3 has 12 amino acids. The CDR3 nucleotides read TGCGCCAGCAGCCTGGACAGGGAAAAACTGTTTTTT. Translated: CASSLDREKLFF.

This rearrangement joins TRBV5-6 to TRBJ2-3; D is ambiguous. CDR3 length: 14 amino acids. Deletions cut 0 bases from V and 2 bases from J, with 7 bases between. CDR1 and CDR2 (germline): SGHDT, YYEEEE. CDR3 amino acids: CASSLERVTDTQYF. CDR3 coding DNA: TGTGCCAGCAGCTTGGAGCGAGTCACAGATACGCAGTATTTT. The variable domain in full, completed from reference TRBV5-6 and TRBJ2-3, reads DAGVTQSPTHLIKTRGQQVTLRCSPKSGHDTVSWYQQALGQGPQFIFQYYEEEERQRGNFPDRFSGHQFPNYSSELNVNALLLGDSALYLCASSLERVTDTQYFGPGTRLTVL.

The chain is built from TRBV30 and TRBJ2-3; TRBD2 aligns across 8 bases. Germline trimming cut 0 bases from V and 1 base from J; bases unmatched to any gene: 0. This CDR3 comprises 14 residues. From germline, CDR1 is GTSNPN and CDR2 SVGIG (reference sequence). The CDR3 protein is CAWSVAGGTDTQYF. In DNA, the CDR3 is TGTGCCTGGAGTGTAGCGGGAGGCACAGATACGCAGTATTTT.

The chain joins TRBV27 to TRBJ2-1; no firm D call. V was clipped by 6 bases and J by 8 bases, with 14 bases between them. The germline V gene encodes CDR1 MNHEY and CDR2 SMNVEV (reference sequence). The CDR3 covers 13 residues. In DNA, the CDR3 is TGTGCCAGCAGGGGCAGCAAGGATCATGAGCAGTTCTTC. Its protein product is CASRGSKDHEQFF.

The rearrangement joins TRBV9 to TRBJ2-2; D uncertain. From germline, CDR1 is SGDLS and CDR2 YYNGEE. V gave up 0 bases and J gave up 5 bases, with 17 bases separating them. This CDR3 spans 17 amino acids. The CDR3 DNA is TGTGCCAGCAGCGTAGGTGGCGGTATTGATATGACCGGGGAGCTGTTTTTT. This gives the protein CASSVGGGIDMTGELFF.

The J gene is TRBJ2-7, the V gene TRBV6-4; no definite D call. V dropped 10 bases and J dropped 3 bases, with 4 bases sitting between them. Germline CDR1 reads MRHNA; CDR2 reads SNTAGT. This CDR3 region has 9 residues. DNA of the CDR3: TGTGCCAACTACTACGAGCAGTACTTC. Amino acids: CANYYEQYF.

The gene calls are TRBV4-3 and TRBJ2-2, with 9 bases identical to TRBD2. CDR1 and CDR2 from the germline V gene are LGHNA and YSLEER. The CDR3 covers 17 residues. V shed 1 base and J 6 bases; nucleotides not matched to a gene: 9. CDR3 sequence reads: CASSQGRAGGPAGELFF. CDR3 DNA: TGCGCCAGCAGCCAAGGGAGGGCGGGAGGGCCGGCCGGGGAGCTGTTTTTT.

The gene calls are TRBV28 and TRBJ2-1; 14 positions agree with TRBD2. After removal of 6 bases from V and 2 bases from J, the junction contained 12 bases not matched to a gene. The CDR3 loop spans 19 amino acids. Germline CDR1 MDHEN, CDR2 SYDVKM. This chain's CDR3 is CASRFGGLAGVEAYNEQFF. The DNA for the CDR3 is TGTGCCAGCAGGTTTGGGGGACTAGCGGGAGTGGAGGCCTACAATGAGCAGTTCTTC. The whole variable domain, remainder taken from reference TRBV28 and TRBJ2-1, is DVKVTQSSRYLVKRTGEKVFLECVQDMDHENMFWYRQDPGLGLRLIYFSYDVKMKEKGDIPEGYSVSREKKERFSLILESASTNQTSMYLCASRFGGLAGVEAYNEQFFGPGTRLTVL.